This paragraph reports one T cell receptor (beta chain). Antigen specificity is unknown. A J-beta primer mix and a sample-barcoded 5' primer were used in a second PCR of about 7 to 12 cycles. MiXCR was run by TCRdb on the 5' RACE reads, yielding one entry per CDR3 protein. The data hold hundreds of thousands of distinct CDR3 sequences, with more than 50% observed a single time. The entry originates in a study of blood T cells in healthy people across ages. General study findings and limits: PBMCs that were unsorted prevented a conclusive naive versus antigen-experienced comparison. Observed TCR beta diversity showed a strong correlation with the percentage of naive T cells as measured by flow cytometry.

Between the trimmed V and J ends, which lost 2 bases and 2 bases, there was a span of 11 bases. The CDR3 loop spans 14 amino acids. The germline V gene encodes CDR1 DFQATT and CDR2 SNEGSKA (reference sequence). The J gene is TRBJ2-3, the V gene TRBV20-1, with a possible D match to TRBD1 (5 bases). The receptor was derived from a man in his forties or fifties in good health. The sequencing input was blood. CDR3: CSARRQLNTDTQYF. CDR3 bases: TGCAGTGCTAGAAGACAGCTGAACACAGATACGCAGTATTTT.